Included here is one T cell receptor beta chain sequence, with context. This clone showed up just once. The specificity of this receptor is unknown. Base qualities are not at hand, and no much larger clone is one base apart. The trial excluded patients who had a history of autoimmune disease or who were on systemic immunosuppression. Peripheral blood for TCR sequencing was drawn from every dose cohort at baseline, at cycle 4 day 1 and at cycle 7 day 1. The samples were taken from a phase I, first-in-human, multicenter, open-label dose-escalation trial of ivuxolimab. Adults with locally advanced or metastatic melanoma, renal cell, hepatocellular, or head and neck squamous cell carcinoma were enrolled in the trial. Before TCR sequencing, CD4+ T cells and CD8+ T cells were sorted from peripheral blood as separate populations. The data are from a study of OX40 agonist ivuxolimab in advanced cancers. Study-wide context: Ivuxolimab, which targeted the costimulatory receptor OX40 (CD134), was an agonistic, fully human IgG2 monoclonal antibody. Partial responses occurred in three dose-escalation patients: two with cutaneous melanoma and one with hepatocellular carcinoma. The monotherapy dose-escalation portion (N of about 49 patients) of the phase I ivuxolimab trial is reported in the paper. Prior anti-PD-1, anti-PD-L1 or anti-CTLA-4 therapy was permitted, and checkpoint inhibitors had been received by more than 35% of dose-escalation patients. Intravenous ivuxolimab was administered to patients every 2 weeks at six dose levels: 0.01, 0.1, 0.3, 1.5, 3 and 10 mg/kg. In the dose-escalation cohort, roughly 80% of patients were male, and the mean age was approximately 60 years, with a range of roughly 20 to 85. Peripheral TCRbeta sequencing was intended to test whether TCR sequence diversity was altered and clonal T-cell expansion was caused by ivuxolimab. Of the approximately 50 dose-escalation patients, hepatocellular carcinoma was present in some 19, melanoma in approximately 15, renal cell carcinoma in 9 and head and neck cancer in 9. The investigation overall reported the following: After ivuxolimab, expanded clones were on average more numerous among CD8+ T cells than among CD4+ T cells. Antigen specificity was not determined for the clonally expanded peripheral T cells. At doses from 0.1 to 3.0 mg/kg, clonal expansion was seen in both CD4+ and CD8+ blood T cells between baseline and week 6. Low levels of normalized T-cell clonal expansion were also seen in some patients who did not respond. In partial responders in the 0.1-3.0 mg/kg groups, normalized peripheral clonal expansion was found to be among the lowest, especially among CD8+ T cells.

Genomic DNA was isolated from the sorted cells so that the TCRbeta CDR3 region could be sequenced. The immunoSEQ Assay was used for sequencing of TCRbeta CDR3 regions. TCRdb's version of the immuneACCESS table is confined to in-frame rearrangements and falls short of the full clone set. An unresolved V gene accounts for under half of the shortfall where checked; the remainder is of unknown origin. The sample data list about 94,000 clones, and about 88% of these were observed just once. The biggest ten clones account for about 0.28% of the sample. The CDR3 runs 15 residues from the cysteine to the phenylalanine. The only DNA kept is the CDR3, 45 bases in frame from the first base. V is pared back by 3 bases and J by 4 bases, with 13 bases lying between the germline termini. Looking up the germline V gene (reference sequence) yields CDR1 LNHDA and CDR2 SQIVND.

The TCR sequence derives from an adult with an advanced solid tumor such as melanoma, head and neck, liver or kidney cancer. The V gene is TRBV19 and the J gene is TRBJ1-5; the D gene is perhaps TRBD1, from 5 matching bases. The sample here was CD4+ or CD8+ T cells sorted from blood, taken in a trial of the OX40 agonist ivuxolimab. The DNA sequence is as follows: TGTGCCAGTAGTATCCGCGGGGGTGGAAATCAGCCCCAGCATTTT. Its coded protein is CASSIRGGGNQPQHF.